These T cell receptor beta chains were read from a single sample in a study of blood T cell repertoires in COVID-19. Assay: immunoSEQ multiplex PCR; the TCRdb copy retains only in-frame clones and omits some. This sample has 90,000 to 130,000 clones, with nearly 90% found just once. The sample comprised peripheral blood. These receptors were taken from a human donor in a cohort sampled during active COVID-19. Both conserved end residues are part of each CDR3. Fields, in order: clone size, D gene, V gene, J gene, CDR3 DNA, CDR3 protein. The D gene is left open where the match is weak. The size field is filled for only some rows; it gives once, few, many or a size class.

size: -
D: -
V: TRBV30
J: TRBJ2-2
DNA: TGTGCCTGGAGTTCTGGGACAACAGGGATCATCGGGGAGCTGTTTTTT
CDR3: CAWSSGTTGIIGELFF

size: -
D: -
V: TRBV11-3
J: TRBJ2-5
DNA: TGTGCCAGCAGCTCCGGGACCCACAGCGGGTCTGGACAAGAGACCCAGTACTTC
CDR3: CASSSGTHSGSGQETQYF

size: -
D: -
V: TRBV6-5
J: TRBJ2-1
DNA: TGTGCCAGCGTGTCATGGGGGGAGCCCTACAATGAGCAGTTCTTC
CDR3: CASVSWGEPYNEQFF

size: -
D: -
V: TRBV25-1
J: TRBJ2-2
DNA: TGTGCCAGCAGTGAGAGATTCACCGGGGAGCTGTTTTTT
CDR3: CASSERFTGELFF

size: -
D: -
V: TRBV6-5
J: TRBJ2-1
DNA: TGTGCCAGCAGTTACTCAGACATCTACAATGAGCAGTTCTTC
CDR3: CASSYSDIYNEQFF

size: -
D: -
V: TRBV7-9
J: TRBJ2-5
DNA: TGTGCCAGCAGCCTTTTTTCCATCCGGGACAACCAAGAGACCCAGTACTTC
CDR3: CASSLFSIRDNQETQYF

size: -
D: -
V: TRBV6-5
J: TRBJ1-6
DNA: TGTGCCAGCAGTAACACAGGGAGCCAGTCACCCCTCCACTTT
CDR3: CASSNTGSQSPLHF

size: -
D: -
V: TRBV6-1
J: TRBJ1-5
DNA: TGTGCCAGCAGTGAAGCAAGCAGCAATCAGCCCCAGCATTTT
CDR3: CASSEASSNQPQHF

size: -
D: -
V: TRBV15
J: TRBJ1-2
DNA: TGTGCCACCAGCAGAGATTTATATGGCTACACCTTC
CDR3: CATSRDLYGYTF

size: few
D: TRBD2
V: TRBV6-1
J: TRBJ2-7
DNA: TGTGCCAGCAGTGAGATAGCGGGAGCGGCCTACGAGCAGTACTTC
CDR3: CASSEIAGAAYEQYF

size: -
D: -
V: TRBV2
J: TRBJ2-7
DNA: TGTGCCAGCAGACAGACAGCGTACTACGAGCAGTACTTC
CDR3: CASRQTAYYEQYF

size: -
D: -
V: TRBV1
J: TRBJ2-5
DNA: TGCACCAGCATTGTTGGGGGGGAAGTAGCGGGGAAAGAGACCCAGTACTTC
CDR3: CTSIVGGEVAGKETQYF

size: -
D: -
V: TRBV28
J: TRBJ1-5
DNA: TGTGCCAGCACCATAGGAAGGGGATGGGGCAATCAGCCCCAGCATTTT
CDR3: CASTIGRGWGNQPQHF

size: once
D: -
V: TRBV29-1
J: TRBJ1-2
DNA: TGCAGCGCCGGGGGGTACAGAGAAGCTAACTATGGCTACACCTTC
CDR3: CSAGGYREANYGYTF

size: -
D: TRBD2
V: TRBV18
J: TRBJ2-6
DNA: TGTGCCAGCTCACCATACCCACTAGCGGACCTCTCTGGGGCCAACGTCCTGACTTTC
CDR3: CASSPYPLADLSGANVLTF

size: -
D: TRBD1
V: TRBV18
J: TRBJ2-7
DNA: TGTGCCAGCTCACGGAAACGGACAGGGGATTACCACGAGCAGTACTTC
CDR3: CASSRKRTGDYHEQYF

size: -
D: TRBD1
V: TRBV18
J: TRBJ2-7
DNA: TGTGCCAGCTCACCTAGGACAGGGGGCTCTGGCTCCTACGAGCAGTACTTC
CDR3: CASSPRTGGSGSYEQYF

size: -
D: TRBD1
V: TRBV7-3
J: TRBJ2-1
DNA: TGTGCCAGCAGCTCACAACAGGGGGTTACCTACAATGAGCAGTTCTTC
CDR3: CASSSQQGVTYNEQFF

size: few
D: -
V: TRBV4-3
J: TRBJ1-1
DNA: TGCGCCAGCAGCCAAGGGACAGTGGTCACTGAAGCTTTCTTT
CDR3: CASSQGTVVTEAFF

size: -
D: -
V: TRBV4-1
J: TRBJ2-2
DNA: TGCGCCAGCAGCCAAGAGCGGGGCACCGGGGAGCTGTTTTTT
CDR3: CASSQERGTGELFF

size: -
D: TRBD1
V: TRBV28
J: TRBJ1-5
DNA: TGTGCCAGCAGGCCTGGGACAGTCAATCAGCCCCAGCATTTT
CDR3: CASRPGTVNQPQHF

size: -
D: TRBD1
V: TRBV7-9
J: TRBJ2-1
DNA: TGTGCCAGCAGCGACGGGACAGGTAGTTACAATGAGCAGTTCTTC
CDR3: CASSDGTGSYNEQFF

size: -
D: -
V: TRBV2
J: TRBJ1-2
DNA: TGTGCCAGCAGGATCGGGCAGGGCGGCTACACCTTC
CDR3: CASRIGQGGYTF

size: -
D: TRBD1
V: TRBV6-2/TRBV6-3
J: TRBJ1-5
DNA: TGTGCCAGCAGTGGGCTCAGGGGGACTCAGCCCCAGCATTTT
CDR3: CASSGLRGTQPQHF

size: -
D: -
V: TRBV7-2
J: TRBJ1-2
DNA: TGTGCCAGCAGCTTAGATGGTCGGGCAGGGGTGTATGGCTACACCTTC
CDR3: CASSLDGRAGVYGYTF

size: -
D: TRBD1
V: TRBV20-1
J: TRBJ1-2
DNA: TGCAGTGCTAGTGGACAGGGGGGTGGCTACACCTTC
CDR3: CSASGQGGGYTF

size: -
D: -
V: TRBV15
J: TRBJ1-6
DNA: TGTGCCACCTCGGCGGGGGTGGGGAATTCACCCCTCCACTTT
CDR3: CATSAGVGNSPLHF

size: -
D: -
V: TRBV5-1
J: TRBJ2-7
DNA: TGCGCCAGCAGCCCGACTCCTTCTGACCCCTACGAGCAGTACTTC
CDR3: CASSPTPSDPYEQYF

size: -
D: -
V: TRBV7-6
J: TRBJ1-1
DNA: TGTGCCAGCAGCCCACCGTGGGACTCGAACACTGAAGCTTTCTTT
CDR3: CASSPPWDSNTEAFF

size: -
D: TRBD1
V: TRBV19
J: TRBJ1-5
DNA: TGTGCCAGTGGGGACAGGGGGAGCAATCAGCCCCAGCATTTT
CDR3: CASGDRGSNQPQHF

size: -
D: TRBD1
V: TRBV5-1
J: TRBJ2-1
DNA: TGCGCCAGCAGCCGGCCGGGACAGGGGTTCGATGAGCAGTTCTTC
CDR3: CASSRPGQGFDEQFF

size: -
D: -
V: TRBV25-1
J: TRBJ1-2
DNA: TGTGCCAGCAGAGGGGGGGCGGGTAACTATGGCTACACCTTC
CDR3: CASRGGAGNYGYTF

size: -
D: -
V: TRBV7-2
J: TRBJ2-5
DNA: TGTGCCAGCAGCTTAGGGGGCCTCCAAGAGACCCAGTACTTC
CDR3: CASSLGGLQETQYF

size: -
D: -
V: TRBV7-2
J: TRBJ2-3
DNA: TGTGCCAGCAGCCTACAGGGGAGGGATACGCAGTATTTT
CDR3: CASSLQGRDTQYF

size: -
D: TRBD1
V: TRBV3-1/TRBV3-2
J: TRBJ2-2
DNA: TGTGCCAGCAGCCGACGGACAGGGGGGAGTAGCACCGGGGAGCTGTTTTTT
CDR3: CASSRRTGGSSTGELFF

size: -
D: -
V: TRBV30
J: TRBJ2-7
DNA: TGTGCCTGGAGTAGGGGTTACGAGCAGTACTTC
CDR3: CAWSRGYEQYF

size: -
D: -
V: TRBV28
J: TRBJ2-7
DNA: TGTGCCAGCACCCGCGGGTACGAGCAGTACTTC
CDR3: CASTRGYEQYF

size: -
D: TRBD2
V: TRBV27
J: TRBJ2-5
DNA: TGTGCCAGCAGTTTAGGTAGCGGGAGATCAAAGACCCAGTACTTC
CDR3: CASSLGSGRSKTQYF